The 30 T cell receptor beta chains below all came from one sample that was sequenced in a study of blood T cell repertoires in COVID-19. Profiled with immunoSEQ multiplex PCR; TCRdb holds only in-frame clones, not every one. The sample yields over 200,000 clones, 70% to 80% seen once. The specimen sequenced was peripheral blood. The receptor set was obtained from a woman over 75 with acute or convalescent COVID-19.

The CDR3 here is CASSYSALGGAGTQYF. The CDR3 DNA is TGTGCCAGCAGTTACTCCGCCCTGGGGGGGGCCGGTACGCAGTATTTT. The V gene is TRBV6-2 or TRBV6-3, the J gene TRBJ2-3, with a possible D match to TRBD2 (7 bases). CDR3 size: 16 residues. Trimming removed 0 bases from V and 8 bases from J, with 18 bases in between. Germline lookup yields CDR1 MNHEY and CDR2 SVGEGT.

This sequence joins TRBV3-1 (or the pseudogene TRBV3-2) and TRBJ2-7; 7 bases are a match to TRBD2. Per germline, CDR1 LGHDT and CDR2 YNNKEL (reference sequence). With 2 bases clipped from V and 2 bases from J, the junction kept 6 bases outside the gene matches. This CDR3 spans 15 amino acids. CDR3 region: CASSQSPSGTYEQYF. CDR3 in DNA: TGTGCCAGCAGCCAATCGCCTAGCGGTACCTACGAGCAGTACTTC.

The V gene is TRBV3-1 (or the pseudogene TRBV3-2), the J gene TRBJ2-1; 15 nucleotides align to TRBD2. V shed 0 bases, J shed 12 bases, and the junction held 12 bases outside the gene matches. CDR1 and CDR2 from the germline V gene are LGHDT and YNNKEL (reference sequence). The CDR3 runs 18 residues. Written as DNA, the CDR3 is TGTGCCAGCAGCCAAGATGCCCCCGGGACTAGCGGGGGGCTGACGCAGTTCTTC. It encodes CASSQDAPGTSGGLTQFF.

The chain is built from TRBV5-1 and TRBJ1-4; D is unclear. The CDR3 totals 13 residues. V lost 4 bases, J lost 5 bases, and 9 bases lay in between. CDR1 is SGHRS, CDR2 YFSETQ, per germline. In nucleotides, the CDR3 is TGCGCCAGCAGCCCCCCACAGAATGAAAAACTGTTTTTT. Translation gives CASSPPQNEKLFF.

V and J are TRBV7-2 and TRBJ2-3; 7 nucleotides agree with TRBD1. The junction had 8 bases not matched to a gene; V was cut back by 2 bases and J by 0 bases. This CDR3 has 17 residues. Germline loops: CDR1 SGHTA, CDR2 FQGNSA. As DNA, the CDR3 is TGTGCCAGCAGCTTATATGGCCGGGACAGAAGCACAGATACGCAGTATTTT. Encoded protein: CASSLYGRDRSTDTQYF.

This clone turned up a few times. J is TRBJ1-1 and V is TRBV27; TRBD1 is a possible D gene (5 bases). V was trimmed by 6 bases and J by 1 base, leaving 12 bases between them. The length of the CDR3 is 14 residues. CDR1 is MNHEY, CDR2 SMNVEV, per germline (reference sequence). The CDR3, as DNA: TGTGCCAGCAGGTCGAACAGGAGGAACACTGAAGCTTTCTTT. Residues: CASRSNRRNTEAFF.

To note about this clone: In the same sample, other DNA sequences code for this CDR3. The rearrangement joins TRBV5-5 to TRBJ2-3; D is unclear. V lost 0 bases to trimming and J lost 1 base, with 6 bases between them. The CDR3 consists of 14 residues. CDR1 SGHKS and CDR2 YYEKEE come from the germline V gene (reference sequence). The CDR3: CASSLVQGTDTQYF. In DNA form, the CDR3 reads TGTGCCAGCAGCTTGGTTCAGGGCACAGATACGCAGTATTTT.

In its sample, this clone was seen a few times. The chain links TRBV29-1 to TRBJ2-3; D possibly corresponds to TRBD1 (5 bases). V was shortened by 5 bases and J by 3 bases, with 21 bases between the two germline ends. Germline V gene lookup returns CDR1 SQVTM and CDR2 ANQGSEA. The CDR3 is 16 residues long. The CDR3 DNA reads TGCAGCGTTCCGGAGAAGGGGATGGGCACGACAGATACGCAGTATTTT. It specifies CSVPEKGMGTTDTQYF.

This clone was seen a handful of times. The CDR3 DNA follows: TGTGCCAGCAGACCCGGACAGGGCAATCAGCCCCAGCATTTT. It codes for CASRPGQGNQPQHF. V gene TRBV6-5 combines with J gene TRBJ1-5; 7 bases match TRBD1. Germline V lookup: CDR1 MNHEY, CDR2 SVGAGI. The V and J ends lost 6 bases and 2 bases, in that order; junction bases with no gene match: 4. The CDR3 spans 14 residues.

J is TRBJ2-7 and V is TRBV6-4, with 10 positions matching TRBD1. This CDR3 has 16 amino acids. V shed 8 bases and J 4 bases; nucleotides not matched to a gene: 14. Per germline, CDR1 MRHNA and CDR2 SNTAGT. CDR3 bases: TGTGCCAGCCGCGCCACAAAGACAGGGGGCTTATACGAGCAGTACTTC. Translated: CASRATKTGGLYEQYF.

J is TRBJ1-4 and V is TRBV27; D perhaps matches TRBD1 (5 bases). V was cut by 6 bases and J by 5 bases, with 13 bases left in between. This CDR3 is built from 14 residues. Germline V gives CDR1 MNHEY, CDR2 SMNVEV (reference sequence). This CDR3 reads CASRRGYENEKLFF. In nucleotides, the CDR3 is TGTGCCAGCAGAAGGGGTTACGAGAATGAAAAACTGTTTTTT.

The chain carries TRBV2 and TRBJ2-7; D may be TRBD2 (5 bases). V was cut by 2 bases and J by 6 bases, with 11 bases left in between. The germline V gene encodes CDR1 SNHLY and CDR2 FYNNEI. The CDR3 covers 13 residues. The CDR3 loop reads CASSESGELEQYF. The CDR3, as DNA: TGTGCCAGCAGTGAATCCGGGGAGCTCGAGCAGTACTTC.

The V and J genes are TRBV2 and TRBJ1-2; D perhaps matches TRBD1 (5 bases). Germline CDR1 is SNHLY and CDR2 is FYNNEI. V shed 1 base and J shed 3 bases, with 6 bases lying between them. This CDR3 is 13 amino acids long. DNA of the CDR3: TGTGCCAGCAGTGAAGGGACATACTATGGCTACACCTTC. This gives the protein CASSEGTYYGYTF.

The sample holds one count of this clone. This chain uses TRBV29-1 with TRBJ2-7; 8 bases map to TRBD2. This CDR3 comprises 13 residues. CDR1 and CDR2 from the germline V gene are SQVTM and ANQGSEA. Trimming cost V 4 bases and J 3 bases; bases outside gene matches: 5. CDR3 sequence: CSVVGLGGYEQYF. The CDR3, as DNA: TGCAGCGTTGTGGGACTAGGGGGCTACGAGCAGTACTTC.

The chain is built from TRBV6-5 and TRBJ2-7; D is ambiguous. The ends were cut back, 0 bases at V and 3 bases at J, with 9 bases in the middle. This CDR3 has 14 amino acids. Germline V gene sequence: CDR1 MNHEY, CDR2 SVGAGI. The chain's CDR3 is CASSYSLLHYEQYF. In DNA, the CDR3 is TGTGCCAGCAGTTACTCCTTACTACACTACGAGCAGTACTTC.

The chain employs TRBV7-9 and TRBJ1-2, with a weak D call TRBD1 (5 bases). V was cut by 4 bases and J by 7 bases, with 13 bases left in between. CDR1 and CDR2 (germline): SEHNR, FQNEAQ (reference sequence). This CDR3 has 13 residues. DNA for the CDR3: TGTGCCAGCAGCTACCCGCCCGGGGGTGGCTACACCTTC. It encodes CASSYPPGGGYTF.

The gene calls are TRBV6-1 and TRBJ1-5; 7 nucleotides line up with TRBD1. The germline V gene has CDR1 MNHNS and CDR2 SASEGT. The CDR3 loop spans 15 amino acids. V gave up 2 bases and J gave up 5 bases; unmatched junction bases: 6. Here the CDR3 reads CASSELTGSHQPQHF. CDR3 DNA sequence: TGTGCCAGCAGTGAACTGACAGGGTCCCATCAGCCCCAGCATTTT.

The V and J genes are TRBV5-6 and TRBJ2-4; TRBD1 matches at 10 bases. Trimming took 4 bases from V and 4 from J; bases not matched to a gene: 17. Germline values: CDR1 SGHDT, CDR2 YYEEEE. The CDR3 contains 19 residues. The CDR3 sequence is CASSTRQGASRGIKNIQYF. The CDR3 region has the DNA TGTGCCAGCAGCACGCGACAGGGGGCGTCACGGGGGATTAAAAACATTCAGTACTTC.

The chain links TRBV10-1 to TRBJ2-1; maybe TRBD2 (6 bases). There are 14 residues in the CDR3. CDR1 is WNHNN and CDR2 is SYGVQD in the germline V gene (reference sequence). Trimming took off 2 bases at V and 7 bases at J, with 12 bases between the two ends. This CDR3 is CASSEPGLRNEQFF. CDR3 nucleotide sequence: TGCGCCAGCAGTGAGCCGGGACTGCGGAATGAGCAGTTCTTC.

The chain employs TRBV5-1 and TRBJ1-4, with 8 bases lining up with TRBD1. This CDR3 spans 16 amino acids. Germline CDR1 SGHRS, CDR2 YFSETQ. The J segment lost 2 bases and the V segment lost 0 bases, leaving 3 bases of the junction unmatched. The CDR3 protein is CASSLGDRRTNEKLFF. The CDR3 bases are TGCGCCAGCAGCTTGGGGGACAGGAGGACTAATGAAAAACTGTTTTTT.

In its sample, this clone was seen once. The V call is TRBV10-3, the J call TRBJ2-3, with D maybe TRBD2 (6 bases). The germline V gene encodes CDR1 ENHRY and CDR2 SYGVKD. CDR3 length: 14 amino acids. The V and J ends lost 4 bases and 5 bases respectively, with 13 bases between them. CDR3 in amino acids: CAISVGGLGDTQYF. The CDR3 region has the DNA TGTGCCATCAGTGTCGGAGGGCTGGGAGATACGCAGTATTTT.

The chain has TRBV2 and TRBJ2-1; weak D call: TRBD2 (5 bases). Germline V gene data show CDR1 as SNHLY and CDR2 as FYNNEI. Trimming removed 7 bases from V and 6 bases from J, with 16 bases in between. The CDR3 contains 14 residues. Here the CDR3 reads CASKGGRKGNEQFF. As DNA, the CDR3 is TGTGCCAGCAAGGGCGGGCGTAAGGGCAATGAGCAGTTCTTC. Looking up the rest from reference TRBV2 and TRBJ2-1 gives the full variable domain: EPEVTQTPSHQVTQMGQEVILRCVPISNHLYFYWYRQILGQKVEFLVSFYNNEISEKSEIFDDQFSVERPDGSNFTLKIRSTKLEDSAMYFCASKGGRKGNEQFFGPGTRLTVL.

The chain carries TRBV27 and TRBJ2-7; 13 bases map to TRBD2. The germline V gene encodes CDR1 MNHEY and CDR2 SMNVEV (reference sequence). CDR3 length equals 14 residues. With V trimmed by 7 bases and J by 7 bases, 7 bases remained unmatched. CDR3 protein: CASTRALAGGEQYF. CDR3 nucleotide sequence: TGTGCCAGCACCCGGGCACTAGCGGGAGGGGAGCAGTACTTC.

The chain joins TRBV6-2 or TRBV6-3 to TRBJ2-7, with 7 bases identical to TRBD1. CDR1 is MNHEY and CDR2 is SVGEGT in the germline V gene. Trimming took 4 bases from V and 6 from J; bases not matched to a gene: 9. The CDR3 has 14 residues. The CDR3 loop reads CASSFPGQSSEQYF. The CDR3 nucleotides read TGTGCCAGCAGTTTCCCGGGACAGTCTAGCGAGCAGTACTTC.

The rearrangement uses TRBV29-1 and TRBJ2-5; TRBD1 matches 8 bases. Trimming removed 7 bases from V and 5 bases from J; junction bases left unmatched: 12. The germline V gene encodes CDR1 SQVTM and CDR2 ANQGSEA. CDR3 length: 14 amino acids. The CDR3 sequence: CSARDRSFSETQYF. Here the CDR3 DNA reads TGCAGCGCCCGGGACAGGTCCTTTTCGGAGACCCAGTACTTC.

V usage is TRBV5-1 and J usage is TRBJ2-5; TRBD1 is a possible D gene (5 bases). This CDR3 is 14 amino acids long. Trimming removed 3 bases at V and 1 base at J, with 10 bases between. Germline loops: CDR1 SGHRS, CDR2 YFSETQ. The CDR3 coding sequence is TGCGCCAGCAGCTCCCAGACAGCCCAAGAGACCCAGTACTTC. It translates to CASSSQTAQETQYF.

J is TRBJ2-5 and V is TRBV30; the match to TRBD2 covers 10 bases. CDR3 length: 16 amino acids. V lost 3 bases to trimming and J lost 5 bases; unmatched junction nucleotides: 12. Germline CDR1 reads GTSNPN; CDR2 reads SVGIG (reference sequence). The CDR3 here is CAWRISGRTAGETQYF. As DNA, the CDR3 is TGTGCCTGGAGAATTAGCGGGAGGACCGCGGGGGAGACCCAGTACTTC. Combining the CDR3 with reference TRBV30 and TRBJ2-5 gives the whole variable domain SQTIHQWPATLVQPVGSPLSLECTVEGTSNPNLYWYRQAAGRGLQLLFYSVGIGQISSEVPQNLSASRPQDRQFILSSKKLLLSDSGFYLCAWRISGRTAGETQYFGPGTRLLVL.

The rearrangement links TRBV5-6 to TRBJ1-2, with D possibly being TRBD1 (6 bases). The V and J ends lost 3 bases and 4 bases respectively, with 16 bases between them. CDR1 and CDR2 from the germline V gene are SGHDT and YYEEEE. CDR3 length: 15 amino acids. The CDR3 sequence is CASSWGGSRGYGYTF. In nucleotides, the CDR3 is TGTGCCAGCAGCTGGGGGGGCAGTCGAGGCTATGGCTACACCTTC.

This chain links TRBV7-9 with TRBJ2-3, with D perhaps matching TRBD2 (6 bases). The length of the CDR3 is 15 residues. Germline CDR1 SEHNR, CDR2 FQNEAQ (reference sequence). V lost 2 bases and J lost 3, with 12 bases in between. The CDR3 nucleotides are TGTGCCAGCAGCTTACAGGGACTTACGACAGATACGCAGTATTTT. This encodes CASSLQGLTTDTQYF.

This clone was seen a few times. J is TRBJ2-1 and V is TRBV7-2, with D perhaps TRBD1 (6 bases). CDR3 size: 15 residues. Germline CDR1 reads SGHTA; CDR2 reads FQGNSA. V lost 6 bases, J lost 5 bases, and 17 bases lay in between. The CDR3 DNA reads TGTGCCAGCAGTTCAGGGGCTTTGGGAAACAATGAGCAGTTCTTC. It specifies CASSSGALGNNEQFF.